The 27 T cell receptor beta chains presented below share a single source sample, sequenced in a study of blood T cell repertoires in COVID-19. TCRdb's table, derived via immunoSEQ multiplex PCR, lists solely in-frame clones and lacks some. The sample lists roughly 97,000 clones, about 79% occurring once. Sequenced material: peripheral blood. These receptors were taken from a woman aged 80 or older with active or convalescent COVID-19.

The CDR3 sequence is CATSSRGSGRVNEQFF. The CDR3 DNA reads as TGTGCCACCTCCAGCCGGGGTAGCGGGAGGGTCAATGAGCAGTTCTTC. This chain uses TRBV5-4 with TRBJ2-1; 11 bases fit TRBD2. V lost 9 bases, J lost 6 bases, and 14 bases stayed unmatched. CDR1 is SGHNT, CDR2 YYREEE, per germline (reference sequence). This CDR3 is 16 amino acids long.

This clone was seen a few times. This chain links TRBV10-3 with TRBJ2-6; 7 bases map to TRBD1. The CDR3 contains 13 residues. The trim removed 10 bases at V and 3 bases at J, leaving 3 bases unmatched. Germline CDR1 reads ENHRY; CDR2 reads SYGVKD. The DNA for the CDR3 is TGTGCCACCACAGGGGATGGGGCCAACGTCCTGACTTTC. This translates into CATTGDGANVLTF.

Here the CDR3 DNA reads TGTGCCAGCAGCTTAGCGGTTACAGGACAGGGAAACTATGGCTACACCTTC. This encodes CASSLAVTGQGNYGYTF. V usage is TRBV7-2 and J usage is TRBJ1-2, with 8 bases aligning to TRBD1. Germline CDR1 SGHTA, CDR2 FQGNSA. The V and J ends lost 0 bases and 2 bases, in that order; junction bases with no gene match: 8. The CDR3 runs 17 residues.

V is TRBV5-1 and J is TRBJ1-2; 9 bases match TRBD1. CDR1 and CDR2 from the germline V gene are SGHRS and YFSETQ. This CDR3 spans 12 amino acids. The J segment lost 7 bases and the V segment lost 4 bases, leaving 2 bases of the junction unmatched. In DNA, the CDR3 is TGCGCCAGCAGCCCGGGACAGGGTGGCTACACCTTC. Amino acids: CASSPGQGGYTF.

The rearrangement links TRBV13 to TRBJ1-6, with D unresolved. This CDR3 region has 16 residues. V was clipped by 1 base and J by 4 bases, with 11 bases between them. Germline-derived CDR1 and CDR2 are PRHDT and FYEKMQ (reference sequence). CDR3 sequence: CASSLEGGRYNSPLHF. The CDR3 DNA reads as TGTGCCAGCAGCTTAGAGGGAGGCAGGTATAATTCACCCCTCCACTTT.

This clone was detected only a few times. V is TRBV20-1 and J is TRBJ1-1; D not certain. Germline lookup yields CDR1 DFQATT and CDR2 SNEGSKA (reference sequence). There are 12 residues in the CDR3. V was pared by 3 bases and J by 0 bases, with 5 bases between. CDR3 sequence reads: CSASPVNTEAFF. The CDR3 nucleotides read TGCAGTGCTAGTCCCGTGAACACTGAAGCTTTCTTT.

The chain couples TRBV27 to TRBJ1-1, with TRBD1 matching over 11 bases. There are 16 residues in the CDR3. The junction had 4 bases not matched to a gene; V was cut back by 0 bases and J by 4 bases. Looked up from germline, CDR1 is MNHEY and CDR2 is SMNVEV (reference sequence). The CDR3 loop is CASSLSAGTGGTEAFF. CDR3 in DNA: TGTGCCAGCAGTTTATCAGCGGGGACAGGGGGCACTGAAGCTTTCTTT.

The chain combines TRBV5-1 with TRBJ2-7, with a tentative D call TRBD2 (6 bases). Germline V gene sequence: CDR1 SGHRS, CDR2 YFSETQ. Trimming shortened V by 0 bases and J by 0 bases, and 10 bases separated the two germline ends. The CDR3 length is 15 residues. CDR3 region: CASSLGGKSSYEQYF. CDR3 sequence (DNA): TGCGCCAGCAGCTTGGGCGGGAAGTCCTCCTACGAGCAGTACTTC.

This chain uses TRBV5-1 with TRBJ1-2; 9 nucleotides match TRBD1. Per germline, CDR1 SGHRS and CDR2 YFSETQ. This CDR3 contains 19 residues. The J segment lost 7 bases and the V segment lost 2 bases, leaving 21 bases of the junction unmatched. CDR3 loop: CASSFRTGAVRGEPFGYTF. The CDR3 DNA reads TGCGCCAGCAGCTTCAGGACAGGGGCGGTACGGGGAGAGCCCTTTGGCTACACCTTC.

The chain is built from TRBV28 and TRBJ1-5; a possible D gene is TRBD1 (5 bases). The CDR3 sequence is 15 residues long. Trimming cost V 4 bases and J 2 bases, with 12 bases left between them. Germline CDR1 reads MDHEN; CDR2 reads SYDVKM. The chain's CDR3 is CASSSPGRGNQPQHF. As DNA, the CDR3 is TGTGCCAGCAGTTCCCCCGGCAGGGGCAATCAGCCCCAGCATTTT.

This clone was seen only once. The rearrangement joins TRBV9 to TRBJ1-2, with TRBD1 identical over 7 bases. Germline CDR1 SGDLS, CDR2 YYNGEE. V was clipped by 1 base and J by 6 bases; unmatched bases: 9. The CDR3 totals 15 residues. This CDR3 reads CASSVSEDRAHGYTF. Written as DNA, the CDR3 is TGTGCCAGCAGCGTAAGTGAAGACAGGGCCCATGGCTACACCTTC.

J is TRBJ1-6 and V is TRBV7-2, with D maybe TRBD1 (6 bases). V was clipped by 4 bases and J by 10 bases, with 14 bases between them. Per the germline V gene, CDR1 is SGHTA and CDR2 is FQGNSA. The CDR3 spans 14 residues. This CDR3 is CASSSGTFSSPLHF. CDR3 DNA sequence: TGTGCCAGCAGCTCAGGGACATTTAGCTCACCCCTCCACTTT.

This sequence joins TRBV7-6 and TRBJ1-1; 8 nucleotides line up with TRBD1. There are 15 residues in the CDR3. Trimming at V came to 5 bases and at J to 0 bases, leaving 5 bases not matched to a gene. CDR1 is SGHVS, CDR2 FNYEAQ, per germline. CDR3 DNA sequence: TGTGCCAGCAGCATACCGGACAGGGTGAACACTGAAGCTTTCTTT. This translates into CASSIPDRVNTEAFF.

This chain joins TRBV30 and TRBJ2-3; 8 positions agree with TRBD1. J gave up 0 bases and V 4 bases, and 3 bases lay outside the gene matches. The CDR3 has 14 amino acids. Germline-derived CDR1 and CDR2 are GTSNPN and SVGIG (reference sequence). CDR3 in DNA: TGTGCCTGGATTCAGGGGGCCAGCACAGATACGCAGTATTTT. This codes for CAWIQGASTDTQYF.

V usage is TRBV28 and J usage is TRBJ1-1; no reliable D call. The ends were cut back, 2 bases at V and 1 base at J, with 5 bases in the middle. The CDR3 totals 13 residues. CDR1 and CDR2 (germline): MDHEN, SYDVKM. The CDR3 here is CASSLPENTEAFF. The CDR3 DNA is TGTGCCAGCAGTTTACCAGAGAACACTGAAGCTTTCTTT.

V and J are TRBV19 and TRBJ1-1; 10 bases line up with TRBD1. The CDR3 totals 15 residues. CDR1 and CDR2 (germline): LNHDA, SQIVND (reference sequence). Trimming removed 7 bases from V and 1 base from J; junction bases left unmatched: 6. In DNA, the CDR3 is TGTGCCAGTACCTCCCGGGACAGGGGGAACACTGAAGCTTTCTTT. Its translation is CASTSRDRGNTEAFF.

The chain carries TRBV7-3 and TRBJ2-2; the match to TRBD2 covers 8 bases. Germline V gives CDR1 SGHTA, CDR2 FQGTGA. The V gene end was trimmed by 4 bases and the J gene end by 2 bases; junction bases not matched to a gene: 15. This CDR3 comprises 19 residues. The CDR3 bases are TGTGCCAGCAGCTCACCTCGTCGAGCGGGGGCCGGTAACACCGGGGAGCTGTTTTTT. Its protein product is CASSSPRRAGAGNTGELFF.

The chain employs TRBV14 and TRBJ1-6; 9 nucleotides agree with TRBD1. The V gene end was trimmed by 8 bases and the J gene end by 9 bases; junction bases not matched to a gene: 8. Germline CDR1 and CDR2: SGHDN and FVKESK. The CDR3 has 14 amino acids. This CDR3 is CASRGTGSSSPLHF. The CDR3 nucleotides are TGTGCCAGCCGAGGGACAGGGTCTTCTTCACCCCTCCACTTT.

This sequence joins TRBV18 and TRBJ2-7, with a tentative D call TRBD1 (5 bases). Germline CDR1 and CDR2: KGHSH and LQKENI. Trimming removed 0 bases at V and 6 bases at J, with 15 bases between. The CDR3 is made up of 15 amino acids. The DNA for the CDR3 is TGTGCCAGCTCACCACCTATTAGGACACAAGGCGAGCAGTACTTC. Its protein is CASSPPIRTQGEQYF.

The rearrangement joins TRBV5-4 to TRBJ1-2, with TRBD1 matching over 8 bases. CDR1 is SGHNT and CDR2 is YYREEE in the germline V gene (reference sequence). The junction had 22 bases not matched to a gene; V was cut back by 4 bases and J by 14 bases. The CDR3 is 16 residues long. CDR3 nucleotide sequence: TGTGCCAGCAGCGCAATGCAGGGGGCTGGGGTTGATATGGGAACCTTC. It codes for CASSAMQGAGVDMGTF.

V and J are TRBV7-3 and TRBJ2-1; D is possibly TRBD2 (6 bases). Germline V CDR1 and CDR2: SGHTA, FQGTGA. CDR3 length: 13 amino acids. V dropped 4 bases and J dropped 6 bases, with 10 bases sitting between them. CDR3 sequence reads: CASSSGLRNEQFF. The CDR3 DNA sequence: TGTGCCAGCAGCTCTGGACTACGCAATGAGCAGTTCTTC.

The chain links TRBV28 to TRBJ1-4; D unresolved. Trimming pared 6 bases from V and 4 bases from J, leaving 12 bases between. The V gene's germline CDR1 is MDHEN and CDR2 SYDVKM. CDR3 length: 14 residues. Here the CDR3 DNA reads TGTGCCAGCAGACTCGCGGGTTATAATGAAAAACTGTTTTTT. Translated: CASRLAGYNEKLFF.

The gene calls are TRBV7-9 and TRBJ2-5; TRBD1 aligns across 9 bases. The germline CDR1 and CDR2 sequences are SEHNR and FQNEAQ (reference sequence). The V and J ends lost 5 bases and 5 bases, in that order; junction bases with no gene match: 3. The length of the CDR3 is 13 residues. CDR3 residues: CASSRDRVETQYF. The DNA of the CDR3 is TGTGCCAGCAGCAGGGACAGGGTTGAGACCCAGTACTTC.

The CDR3 DNA sequence: TGTGCCAGCAGCCTTCTAGCGGGAGAGAACACCGGGGAGCTGTTTTTT. Protein: CASSLLAGENTGELFF. The chain carries TRBV6-2 or TRBV6-3 and TRBJ2-2; 10 bases are shared with TRBD2. The CDR3 runs 16 residues. Germline CDR1 MNHEY, CDR2 SVGEGT. Trimming removed 6 bases from V and 1 base from J; junction bases left unmatched: 5.

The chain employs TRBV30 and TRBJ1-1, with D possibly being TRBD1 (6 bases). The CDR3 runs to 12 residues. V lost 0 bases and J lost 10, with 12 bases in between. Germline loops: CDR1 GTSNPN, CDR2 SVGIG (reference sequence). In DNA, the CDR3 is TGTGCCTGGAGTGTAGGGCAGGGGCTAGCTTTCTTT. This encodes CAWSVGQGLAFF.

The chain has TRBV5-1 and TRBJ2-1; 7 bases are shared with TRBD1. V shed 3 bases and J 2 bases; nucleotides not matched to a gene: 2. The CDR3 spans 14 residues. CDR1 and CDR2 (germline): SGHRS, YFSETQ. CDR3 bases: TGCGCCAGCAGCTACGGGACAGCCTACAATGAGCAGTTCTTC. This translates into CASSYGTAYNEQFF.

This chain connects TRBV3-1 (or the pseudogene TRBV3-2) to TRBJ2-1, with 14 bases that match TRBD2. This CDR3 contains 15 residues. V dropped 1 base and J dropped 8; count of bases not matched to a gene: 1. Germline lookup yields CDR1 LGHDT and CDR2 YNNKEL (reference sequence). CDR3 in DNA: TGTGCCAGCAGCCAAGGACTAGCGGGAGGGTATGAGCAGTTCTTC. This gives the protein CASSQGLAGGYEQFF.